These 15 T cell receptor beta chains were all obtained from the same sample, sequenced in a study of T-cell memory formation after mild COVID-19. TCRdb analysed the 5' RACE reads with MiXCR anew, one entry per CDR3 protein. There are 250,000 to 300,000 distinct CDR3 sequences in the sample; roughly 18% occur only once, and more than 20% lies in the top ten. The sequenced sample consisted of PBMCs or a T cell subset sorted from them (not recorded which). All receptors come from a man younger than 35 who had mild COVID-19 (a few samples of this study predate the infection). Cell type and time point are not known.

This clonotype has just a few counts. The genes are TRBV28 and TRBJ1-1, with 8 bases that match TRBD1. After removal of 4 bases from V and 3 bases from J, the junction contained 7 bases not matched to a gene. CDR1 is MDHEN and CDR2 is SYDVKM in the germline V gene. The CDR3 is 15 residues long. CDR3 coding DNA: TGTGCCAGCAGTTCGCCCGGGACAGGTGACACTGAAGCTTTCTTT. Translating it yields CASSSPGTGDTEAFF. The complete variable domain, with remaining parts taken from reference TRBV28 and TRBJ1-1, reads DVKVTQSSRYLVKRTGEKVFLECVQDMDHENMFWYRQDPGLGLRLIYFSYDVKMKEKGDIPEGYSVSREKKERFSLILESASTNQTSMYLCASSSPGTGDTEAFFGQGTRLTVV.

The V and J genes are TRBV7-2 and TRBJ2-7, with D unclear. This CDR3 is 13 amino acids long. The germline V gene has CDR1 SGHTA and CDR2 FQGNSA. V dropped 7 bases and J dropped 0 bases, with 10 bases sitting between them. The DNA of the CDR3 is TGTGCCAGCATGCCCCAGGACTCCTACGAGCAGTACTTC. Protein: CASMPQDSYEQYF.

V usage is TRBV15 and J usage is TRBJ2-3, with 15 bases aligning to TRBD2. Unmatched junction bases numbered 8, after V lost 4 bases and J lost 6 bases. The CDR3 is 17 residues long. CDR1 and CDR2 from the germline V gene are LNHNV and YYDKDF (reference sequence). The CDR3 region is CATSTRTSGGVVDTQYF. Here the CDR3 DNA reads TGTGCCACCAGCACCAGGACTAGCGGGGGGGTGGTGGATACGCAGTATTTT.

V and J are TRBV7-8 and TRBJ1-6; D is perhaps TRBD1 (5 bases). This CDR3 has 15 residues. V lost 5 bases and J lost 6, with 14 bases in between. The germline V gene has CDR1 SGHVS and CDR2 FQNEAQ. The CDR3 nucleotides read TGTGCCAGCAGCGGGCAGGTCGACAGTAATTCACCCCTCCACTTT. This encodes CASSGQVDSNSPLHF.

This clonotype occurred a few times. V usage is TRBV5-1 and J usage is TRBJ1-3, with D unresolved. Germline CDR1 SGHRS, CDR2 YFSETQ. CDR3 length: 13 residues. V shed 4 bases and J shed 3 bases, with 8 bases lying between them. The CDR3, as DNA: TGCGCCAGCAGCCCGGACGGTGGAAACACCATATATTTT. Amino acid sequence: CASSPDGGNTIYF.

In this sample, this clonotype turned up a few times. The rearrangement uses TRBV7-2 and TRBJ1-1; 8 bases line up with TRBD1. This CDR3 is built from 15 residues. J was trimmed by 6 bases and V by 3 bases; bases with no gene match: 9. Per the germline V gene, CDR1 is SGHTA and CDR2 is FQGNSA. CDR3 amino acids: CASSLFRTGSSEAFF. The DNA of the CDR3 is TGTGCCAGCAGCTTGTTTCGGACAGGGAGTTCTGAAGCTTTCTTT.

The V and J genes are TRBV9 and TRBJ1-6, with D uncertain. Germline CDR1 and CDR2: SGDLS and YYNGEE. The CDR3 is 14 amino acids. V shed 4 bases and J shed 7 bases, with 12 bases lying between them. The CDR3 region has the DNA TGTGCCAGCAGCCCTGCGGTTGCGAATTCACCCCTCCACTTT. Protein sequence: CASSPAVANSPLHF.

The gene calls are TRBV6-5 and TRBJ1-5, with D maybe TRBD1 (5 bases). This CDR3 is 14 amino acids long. Trimming pared 9 bases from V and 0 bases from J, leaving 12 bases between. CDR1 MNHEY and CDR2 SVGAGI come from the germline V gene. CDR3 sequence: CASGGVNSNQPQHF. Written as DNA, the CDR3 is TGTGCCAGTGGAGGGGTCAATAGCAATCAGCCCCAGCATTTT.

The chain carries TRBV4-1 and TRBJ2-3; weak D call: TRBD2 (7 bases). Germline CDR1 and CDR2: MGHRA and YSYEKL. The V and J ends lost 0 bases and 0 bases respectively, with 16 bases between them. The CDR3 has 18 residues. The CDR3 coding sequence is TGCGCCAGCAGCCAAGACGGGGGGCGGTCGGCTAGCACAGATACGCAGTATTTT. This encodes CASSQDGGRSASTDTQYF.

There are a few counts of this clonotype. The chain is built from TRBV11-2 and TRBJ2-5, with TRBD2 matching over 8 bases. With 0 bases clipped from V and 1 base from J, the junction kept 1 base outside the gene matches. The CDR3 totals 15 residues. Germline loops: CDR1 SGHAT, CDR2 FQNNGV. CDR3 nucleotides: TGTGCCAGCAGCTTAGAGACTAGCGTCCAAGAGACCCAGTACTTC. Translation gives CASSLETSVQETQYF.

This clonotype was found a few times. J is TRBJ2-1 and V is TRBV5-1; tentatively, D is TRBD2 (5 bases). Germline V lookup: CDR1 SGHRS, CDR2 YFSETQ. Trimming took off 4 bases at V and 5 bases at J, with 10 bases between the two ends. The CDR3 totals 13 residues. CDR3 amino acids: CASSIGLNNEQFF. The CDR3, as DNA: TGCGCCAGCAGCATAGGACTGAACAATGAGCAGTTCTTC. Variable domain in full (rest from reference TRBV5-1 and TRBJ2-1): KAGVTQTPRYLIKTRGQQVTLSCSPISGHRSVSWYQQTPGQGLQFLFEYFSETQRNKGNFPGRFSGRQFSNSRSEMNVSTLELGDSALYLCASSIGLNNEQFFGPGTRLTVL.

This clonotype has ten or more counts. The genes are TRBV4-1 and TRBJ2-7; D not resolved. The CDR3 runs to 15 residues. Trimming pared 0 bases from V and 2 bases from J, leaving 11 bases between. CDR1 is MGHRA and CDR2 is YSYEKL in the germline V gene. The CDR3 loop is CASSQEELRTYEQYV. CDR3 coding DNA: TGCGCCAGCAGCCAAGAGGAGTTGCGCACCTACGAGCAGTACGTC.

The rearrangement joins TRBV6-5 to TRBJ1-1; weak D call: TRBD1 (6 bases). V lost 7 bases to trimming and J lost 5 bases, with 14 bases between them. CDR1 is MNHEY, CDR2 SVGAGI, per germline. There are 13 residues in the CDR3. The CDR3 sequence: CASMDRQETEAFF. As DNA, the CDR3 is TGTGCCAGCATGGACCGACAGGAGACTGAAGCTTTCTTT.

The V and J genes are TRBV7-3 and TRBJ1-1; D possibly corresponds to TRBD1 (6 bases). V was shortened by 5 bases and J by 4 bases, with 11 bases between the two germline ends. Germline V lookup: CDR1 SGHTA, CDR2 FQGTGA. The CDR3 runs 13 residues. The CDR3 here is CASSPGAGTEAFF. In DNA, the CDR3 is TGTGCCAGCAGCCCAGGGGCAGGCACTGAAGCTTTCTTT.

This clonotype was recorded a few times. CDR3 in DNA: TGCAGTGCAAAGGGACAGGGCTGGACCCTGAGGACTGAAGCTTTCTTT. It yields the protein CSAKGQGWTLRTEAFF. This sequence joins TRBV20-1 and TRBJ1-1; 9 nucleotides match TRBD1. The CDR3 is made up of 16 amino acids. Germline V lookup: CDR1 DFQATT, CDR2 SNEGSKA (reference sequence). Trimming took 6 bases from V and 5 from J; bases not matched to a gene: 16.